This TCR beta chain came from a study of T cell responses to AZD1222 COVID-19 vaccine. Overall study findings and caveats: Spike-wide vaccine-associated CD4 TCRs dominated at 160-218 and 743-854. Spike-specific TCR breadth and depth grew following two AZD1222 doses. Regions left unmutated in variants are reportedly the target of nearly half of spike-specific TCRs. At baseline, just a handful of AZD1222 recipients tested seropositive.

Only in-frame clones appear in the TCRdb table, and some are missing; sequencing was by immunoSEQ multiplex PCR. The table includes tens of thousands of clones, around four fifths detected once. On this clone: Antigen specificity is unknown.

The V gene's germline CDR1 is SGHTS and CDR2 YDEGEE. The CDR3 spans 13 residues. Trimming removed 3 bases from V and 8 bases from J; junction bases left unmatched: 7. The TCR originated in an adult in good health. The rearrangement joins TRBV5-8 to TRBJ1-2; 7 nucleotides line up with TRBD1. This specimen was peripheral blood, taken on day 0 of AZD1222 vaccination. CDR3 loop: CASSSGTVWGYTF. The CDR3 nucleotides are TGTGCCAGCAGCTCCGGGACAGTTTGGGGCTACACCTTC.